The 16 T cell receptor beta chains listed next were all sequenced from one sample in a study of T cell responses to AZD1222 COVID-19 vaccine. TCRdb keeps only in-frame clones here, not all; method: immunoSEQ multiplex PCR. The sample has approximately 220,000 clones; about 92% are singletons. Sequencing was performed on peripheral blood, taken on day 0 of MenACWY control vaccination. These TCRs come from an adult in good health.

This chain joins TRBV5-1 and TRBJ2-1, with a tentative D call TRBD1 (6 bases). V gave up 0 bases and J gave up 6 bases, with 13 bases separating them. CDR1 and CDR2 (germline): SGHRS, YFSETQ. CDR3 size: 15 residues. CDR3 residues: CASSLVQGLGNEQFF. The CDR3 region has the DNA TGCGCCAGCAGCTTGGTCCAGGGGCTGGGCAATGAGCAGTTCTTC.

The chain carries TRBV6-2 or TRBV6-3 and TRBJ1-6; TRBD1 matches at 7 bases. The CDR3 has 14 residues. Unmatched junction bases numbered 3, after V lost 2 bases and J lost 8 bases. Germline V gene data show CDR1 as MNHEY and CDR2 as SVGEGT. The CDR3: CASSYGTVHSPLHF. The CDR3 region has the DNA TGTGCCAGCAGTTACGGGACAGTACATTCACCCCTCCACTTT.

The gene calls are TRBV6-5 and TRBJ1-2; no firm D call. The CDR3 contains 13 residues. Deletions cut 4 bases from V and 8 bases from J, with 14 bases between. Germline CDR1 MNHEY, CDR2 SVGAGI. CDR3 in amino acids: CASSSPSGRGYTF. For the CDR3, the DNA is TGTGCCAGCAGTTCCCCCTCCGGCAGGGGCTACACCTTC.

The chain combines TRBV5-4 with TRBJ2-7; D call uncertain. Deletions cut 2 bases from V and 6 bases from J, with 12 bases between. In germline, CDR1 is SGHNT, CDR2 YYREEE (reference sequence). CDR3 size: 13 residues. The CDR3 bases are TGTGCCAGCAGCTTCCATCCAAAAGGCGAGCAGTACTTC. It yields the protein CASSFHPKGEQYF.

V gene TRBV7-2 combines with J gene TRBJ2-7; possibly TRBD2 for D (7 bases). Germline CDR1 SGHTA, CDR2 FQGNSA. V was cut by 1 base and J by 2 bases, with 12 bases left in between. This CDR3 comprises 15 residues. CDR3 in amino acids: CASSLEGGGPYEQYF. The DNA of the CDR3 is TGTGCCAGCAGCTTAGAGGGGGGGGGCCCCTACGAGCAGTACTTC.

This chain links TRBV5-1 with TRBJ1-1; TRBD1 might be the D (5 bases). CDR3 size: 12 residues. Germline lookup yields CDR1 SGHRS and CDR2 YFSETQ. The V end was cut by 4 bases, the J end by 3 bases, with 7 bases between. The CDR3, as DNA: TGCGCCAGCAGCGCAGGGTACACTGAAGCTTTCTTT. Translation: CASSAGYTEAFF.

The chain links TRBV7-2 to TRBJ2-7; 8 nucleotides line up with TRBD1. V dropped 1 base and J dropped 2; count of bases not matched to a gene: 4. The germline CDR1 and CDR2 sequences are SGHTA and FQGNSA. This CDR3 has 15 amino acids. CDR3 DNA: TGTGCCAGCAGCTTAGACAGGGGGACCCCCTACGAGCAGTACTTC. As protein: CASSLDRGTPYEQYF.

The chain has TRBV7-3 and TRBJ1-6; TRBD1 is a possible D gene (5 bases). Germline loops: CDR1 SGHTA, CDR2 FQGTGA. The CDR3 is 17 amino acids. Trimming took 4 bases from V and 0 from J, leaving 13 bases between them. The CDR3 spells CASSSRQRSSYNSPLHF. CDR3 sequence (DNA): TGTGCCAGCAGCTCCCGACAGAGAAGCTCCTATAATTCACCCCTCCACTTT.

The chain uses TRBV3-1 (or the pseudogene TRBV3-2) and TRBJ2-3; no firm D call. The CDR3 loop spans 12 amino acids. Germline assignment: CDR1 LGHDT and CDR2 YNNKEL (reference sequence). The V end lost 4 bases, the J end lost 5 bases, and 7 bases lay between the germline ends. The CDR3 DNA is TGTGCCAGCAGCCGTTTTGAAGATACGCAGTATTTT. This encodes CASSRFEDTQYF.

The genes are TRBV28 and TRBJ1-2, with D uncertain. The CDR3 sequence is 14 residues long. Germline values: CDR1 MDHEN, CDR2 SYDVKM. Trimming removed 3 bases at V and 6 bases at J, with 14 bases between. The CDR3 sequence: CASSFHDMSDGYTF. The CDR3 region has the DNA TGTGCCAGCAGTTTTCACGATATGTCGGATGGCTACACCTTC.

The genes are TRBV25-1 and TRBJ2-3; D is uncertain. The CDR3 runs 16 residues. Germline lookup yields CDR1 MGHDK and CDR2 SYGVNS. V was clipped by 8 bases and J by 0 bases, with 18 bases between them. In DNA, the CDR3 is TGTGCCAGCTCCGAACTCGGAAGGCATAGCACAGATACGCAGTATTTT. Its protein is CASSELGRHSTDTQYF.

This chain joins TRBV5-4 and TRBJ2-6, with TRBD2 matching over 13 bases. Germline CDR1 and CDR2: SGHNT and YYREEE (reference sequence). V shed 2 bases, J shed 0 bases, and the junction held 8 bases outside the gene matches. This CDR3 comprises 20 residues. The DNA of the CDR3 is TGTGCCAGCAGCTTAAAGACTAGCGGGGGGACTTTCTCTGGGGCCAACGTCCTGACTTTC. Translation: CASSLKTSGGTFSGANVLTF. The variable domain in full, with the rest retrieved from reference TRBV5-4 and TRBJ2-6, is ETGVTQSPTHLIKTRGQQVTLRCSSQSGHNTVSWYQQALGQGPQFIFQYYREEENGRGNFPPRFSGLQFPNYSSELNVNALELDDSALYLCASSLKTSGGTFSGANVLTFGAGSRLTVL.

V usage is TRBV30 and J usage is TRBJ2-4; no definite D call. Germline assignment: CDR1 GTSNPN and CDR2 SVGIG (reference sequence). The V gene lost 0 bases and the J gene lost 0 bases, with 9 bases spanning the gap. This CDR3 is built from 15 residues. The CDR3 DNA sequence: TGTGCCTGGAGTGTAACCTTACTAGCCAAAAACATTCAGTACTTC. As protein: CAWSVTLLAKNIQYF.

The chain combines TRBV18 with TRBJ1-4; D gene uncertain. The germline V gene encodes CDR1 KGHSH and CDR2 LQKENI. The length of the CDR3 is 15 residues. Trimming removed 1 base from V and 3 bases from J, with 9 bases in between. CDR3 amino acids: CASSPRESANEKLFF. Here the CDR3 DNA reads TGTGCCAGCTCACCACGGGAATCGGCTAATGAAAAACTGTTTTTT.

About this clone itself: Mismatch with germline at one junction end may stem from a read error. The V call is TRBV3-1 (or the pseudogene TRBV3-2), the J call TRBJ2-5; D unclear. CDR3 size: 11 residues. Germline V gives CDR1 LGHDT, CDR2 YNNKEL (reference sequence). The CDR3 DNA reads as TGTGCCAGCAGCCAAACCGGGTCTAGGGACTTC. Residues: CASSQTGSRDF.

The chain combines TRBV12-3 or TRBV12-4 with TRBJ1-2, with 7 nucleotides matching TRBD1. This CDR3 has 13 amino acids. The V segment lost 6 bases and the J segment 6 bases; nucleotides outside the gene matches: 7. The CDR3 spells CASSGTEADGYTF. The CDR3 nucleotides read TGTGCCAGCAGCGGGACAGAAGCGGATGGCTACACCTTC.